This T cell receptor (beta chain) originates from a study of blood T cell repertoires in COVID-19. The overall study: Donors in the United States, Italy and Spain gave samples during acute or convalescent COVID-19. Sample material is recorded as cDNA or gDNA derived from T cells, B-cell-depleted T cells, or PBMCs.

V lost 3 bases to trimming and J lost 2 bases, with 12 bases between them. The length of the CDR3 is 14 residues. Per germline, CDR1 SGHNT and CDR2 YYREEE (reference sequence). Original methodology: Amplification from reference gene primers served as the basis for estimated nucleated cell counts. TCRdb's copy holds only in-frame clones and misses some; the assay was immunoSEQ multiplex PCR. V and J calls and clone size are copied from that table; D and trimming were computed from the DNA. This table has 160,000 or so clones, about 87% appearing once. The specimen sequenced was peripheral blood. The chain uses TRBV5-4 and TRBJ2-7; maybe TRBD1 (6 bases). The TCR was taken from an older woman who had recovered from COVID-19. CDR3: CASSSGTSAYEQYF. Here the CDR3 DNA reads TGTGCCAGCAGCTCCGGGACATCAGCCTACGAGCAGTACTTC.